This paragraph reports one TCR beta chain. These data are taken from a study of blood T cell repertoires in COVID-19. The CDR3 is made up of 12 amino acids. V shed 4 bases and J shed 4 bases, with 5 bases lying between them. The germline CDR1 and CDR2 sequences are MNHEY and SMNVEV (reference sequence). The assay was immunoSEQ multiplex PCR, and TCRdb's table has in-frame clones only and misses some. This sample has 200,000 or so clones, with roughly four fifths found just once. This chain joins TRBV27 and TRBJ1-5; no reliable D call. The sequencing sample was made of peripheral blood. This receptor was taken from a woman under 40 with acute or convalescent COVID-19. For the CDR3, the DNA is TGTGCCAGCAGTTCGCTAAATCAGCCCCAGCATTTT. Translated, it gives CASSSLNQPQHF.